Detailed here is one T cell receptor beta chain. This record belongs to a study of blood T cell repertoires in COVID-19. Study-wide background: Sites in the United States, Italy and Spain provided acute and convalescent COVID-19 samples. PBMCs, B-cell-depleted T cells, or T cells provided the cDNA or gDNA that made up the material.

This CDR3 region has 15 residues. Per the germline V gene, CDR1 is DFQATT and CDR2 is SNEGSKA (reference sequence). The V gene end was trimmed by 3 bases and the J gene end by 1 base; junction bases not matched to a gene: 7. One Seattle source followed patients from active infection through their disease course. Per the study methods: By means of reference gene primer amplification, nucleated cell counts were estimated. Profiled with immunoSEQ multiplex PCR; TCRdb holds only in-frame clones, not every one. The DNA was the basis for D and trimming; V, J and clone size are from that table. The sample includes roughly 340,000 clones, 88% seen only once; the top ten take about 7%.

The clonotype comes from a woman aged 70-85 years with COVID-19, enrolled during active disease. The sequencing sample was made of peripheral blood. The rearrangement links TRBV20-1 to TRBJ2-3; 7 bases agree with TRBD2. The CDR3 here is CSASSERERTDTQYF. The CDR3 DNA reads TGCAGTGCTAGTTCCGAGCGGGAACGCACAGATACGCAGTATTTT.